This T cell receptor beta chain was captured in a study of blood T cell repertoires in COVID-19. Overall study context: Whether acute or convalescent, the COVID-19 samples came from the United States, Italy and Spain. In each case, the material was cDNA or gDNA derived from T cells, B-cell-depleted T cells, or PBMCs.

Participant reports of clinical history set cohort assignment. The CDR3 runs 16 residues. V lost 4 bases and J lost 3, with 19 bases in between. Germline V gene data show CDR1 as SGHVS and CDR2 as FNYEAQ. The table came from immunoSEQ multiplex PCR; TCRdb's copy has only in-frame clones and leaves some out. This table has about 350,000 clones, about nine tenths appearing once. The source is a woman in her twenties or thirties who had been exposed to COVID-19. The sequenced sample was PBMCs or T cells enriched from blood (not recorded which). This sequence joins TRBV7-6 and TRBJ2-7, with D tentatively TRBD2 (6 bases). The CDR3 DNA sequence: TGTGCCAGCAGCTCCGCTCCCGGGACTGCGAACTACGAGCAGTACTTC. It translates to CASSSAPGTANYEQYF. The full variable domain, rest sourced from reference TRBV7-6 and TRBJ2-7, is GAGVSQSPRYKVTKRGQDVALRCDPISGHVSLYWYRQALGQGPEFLTYFNYEAQQDKSGLPNDRFSAERPEGSISTLTIQRTEQRDSAMYRCASSSAPGTANYEQYFGPGTRLTVT.